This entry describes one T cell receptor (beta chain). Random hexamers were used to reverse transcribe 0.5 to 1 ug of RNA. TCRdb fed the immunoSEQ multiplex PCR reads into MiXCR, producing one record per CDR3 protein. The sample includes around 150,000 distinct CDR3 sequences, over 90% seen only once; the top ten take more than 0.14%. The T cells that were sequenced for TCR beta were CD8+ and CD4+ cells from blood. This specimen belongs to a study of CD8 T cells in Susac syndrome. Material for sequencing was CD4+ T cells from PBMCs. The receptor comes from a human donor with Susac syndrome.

For the CDR3, the DNA is TGTGCCAGCAGTCCCGTGGGGGCGACAGGGGCGACTAACTATGGCTACACCTTC. This gives the protein CASSPVGATGATNYGYTF. The chain is built from TRBV6-1 and TRBJ1-2, with 8 bases fitting TRBD1. Trimming removed 5 bases from V and 0 bases from J; junction bases left unmatched: 14. The CDR3 sequence is 18 residues long. Germline V lookup: CDR1 MNHNS, CDR2 SASEGT.